What follows describes a single T cell receptor (beta chain). The sample comes from a study of CD8 T cells in Susac syndrome. Random hexamers primed reverse transcription of about 0.5 to 1 ug RNA. TCRdb called the immunoSEQ multiplex PCR reads again in MiXCR, with one record for every CDR3 protein. In the table there are under 350,000 distinct CDR3 sequences, just over 90% of which are singletons. Sequencing of TCR beta covered CD8+ and CD4+ T cells obtained from blood. It was negative isolation that provided the CD8+ and CD4+ T cells, whereas TEMRA cells were enriched by FACS. The clonotype was recovered from a human donor with multiple sclerosis. The specimen sequenced was CD4+ T cells from PBMCs.

The CDR3 sequence is CASDRGLNTGELFF. The CDR3 DNA follows: TGTGCCAGCGATAGAGGGCTTAACACCGGGGAGCTGTTTTTT. The chain joins TRBV6-2 or TRBV6-3 to TRBJ2-2, with D perhaps TRBD2 (5 bases). This CDR3 is 14 amino acids long. Germline V gene lookup returns CDR1 MNHEY and CDR2 SVGEGT. Between the trimmed V and J ends, which lost 8 bases and 2 bases, there was a span of 12 bases.